The 29 T cell receptor beta chains in this list originate from one sample, sequenced in a study of Tregs in tolerant kidney transplant recipients. Produced via immunoSEQ multiplex PCR; TCRdb's table is partial and in-frame only. The sample records 70,000 to 95,000 clones, 85% to 95% being singletons. Sample: Tregs from blood, taken before the transplant. These TCRs come from a human donor who received a combined kidney and bone marrow transplant.

This rearrangement joins TRBV11-2 to TRBJ2-2, with 7 positions matching TRBD1. V was pared by 2 bases and J by 5 bases, with 2 bases of the junction left unmatched. The germline V gene has CDR1 SGHAT and CDR2 FQNNGV. This CDR3 comprises 14 residues. The CDR3 sequence is CASSLQGVTGELFF. CDR3 DNA sequence: TGTGCCAGCAGCTTACAGGGGGTAACCGGGGAGCTGTTTTTT.

The chain employs TRBV23-1 and TRBJ1-5; tentatively, D is TRBD1 (6 bases). TRBV23-1 is filed as an ORF, its function uncertain. This CDR3 has 16 residues. Trimming left V 7 bases short and J 5 bases short, with 21 bases between. CDR3 region: CASTRGGTPSYQPQHF. As DNA, the CDR3 is TGCGCCAGCACCCGAGGGGGGACACCGAGCTATCAGCCCCAGCATTTT.

The chain employs TRBV7-9 and TRBJ2-3, with TRBD2 identical over 14 bases. With V trimmed by 5 bases and J by 6 bases, 13 bases remained unmatched. Germline lookup yields CDR1 SEHNR and CDR2 FQNEAQ (reference sequence). CDR3 length equals 18 residues. CDR3 region: CASSPGRLAGGPADTQYF. The CDR3 DNA is TGTGCCAGCAGCCCAGGGAGACTAGCGGGAGGGCCTGCGGATACGCAGTATTTT.

CDR3 in amino acids: CASSLGSGLGYEQYF. The CDR3 region has the DNA TGTGCCAGCAGCTTAGGATCGGGACTCGGCTACGAGCAGTACTTC. The genes are TRBV7-3 and TRBJ2-5, with D possibly matching TRBD2 (6 bases). The last part of the DNA fits TRBJ2-7 better; the J call may be wrong. Looked up from germline, CDR1 is SGHTA and CDR2 is FQGTGA. The CDR3 loop spans 15 amino acids.

V usage is TRBV4-2 and J usage is TRBJ1-3; D unclear. Deletions cut 0 bases from V and 0 bases from J, with 6 bases between. CDR1 and CDR2 (germline): LGHNA, YNFKEQ. The CDR3 length is 15 residues. CDR3 sequence (DNA): TGTGCCAGCAGCCAAGACACGAGCTCTGGAAACACCATATATTTT. As protein: CASSQDTSSGNTIYF.

V gene TRBV30 combines with J gene TRBJ1-3; D not resolved. Trimming removed 4 bases at V and 0 bases at J, with 7 bases between. Germline V gene sequence: CDR1 GTSNPN, CDR2 SVGIG (reference sequence). This CDR3 spans 13 amino acids. The CDR3 coding sequence is TGTGCCTGGACATCCGCCTCTGGAAACACCATATATTTT. This encodes CAWTSASGNTIYF.

This rearrangement joins TRBV29-1 to TRBJ2-1; D uncertain. The CDR3 totals 14 residues. The V end was cut by 7 bases, the J end by 0 bases, with 13 bases between. Germline V gene data show CDR1 as SQVTM and CDR2 as ANQGSEA. CDR3 sequence: CSAPKRHSYNEQFF. The CDR3 region has the DNA TGCAGCGCTCCAAAAAGGCACTCCTACAATGAGCAGTTCTTC.

V is TRBV7-4 and J is TRBJ1-2, with 10 bases that match TRBD1. The CDR3 totals 15 residues. The J segment lost 4 bases and the V segment lost 7 bases, leaving 9 bases of the junction unmatched. Germline values: CDR1 SGHVT, CDR2 SQSDAQ. The CDR3 protein is CASTKGQGRSYGYTF. In nucleotides, the CDR3 is TGTGCCAGCACCAAGGGACAGGGGAGGTCCTATGGCTACACCTTC. The whole variable domain, remainder taken from reference TRBV7-4 and TRBJ1-2, is GAGVSQSPRYKVAKRGRDVALRCDSISGHVTLYWYRQTLGQGSEVLTYSQSDAQRDKSGRPSGRFSAERPERSVSTLKIQRTEQGDSAVYLCASTKGQGRSYGYTFGSGTRLTVV.

The chain links TRBV5-8 to TRBJ2-6; tentative D call: TRBD1 (6 bases). CDR3 length: 17 amino acids. Trimming removed 0 bases from V and 0 bases from J, with 10 bases in between. Germline V gene sequence: CDR1 SGHTS, CDR2 YDEGEE. The CDR3 is CASSLGTAFSGANVLTF. In DNA form, the CDR3 reads TGTGCCAGCAGCTTGGGGACAGCTTTCTCTGGGGCCAACGTCCTGACTTTC.

The V gene is TRBV9, the J gene TRBJ1-3; D is uncertain. Looked up from germline, CDR1 is SGDLS and CDR2 is YYNGEE. The germline V and J ends were trimmed by 0 bases and 1 base, with 8 bases remaining between them. There are 15 residues in the CDR3. Here the CDR3 reads CASSVGVYSGNTIYF. CDR3 nucleotides: TGTGCCAGCAGCGTAGGGGTGTATTCTGGAAACACCATATATTTT.

The chain recombines TRBV11-3 with TRBJ2-1, with D uncertain. Trimming left V 1 base short and J 1 base short, with 17 bases between. CDR1 is SGHNT and CDR2 is YENEEA in the germline V gene. The CDR3 loop spans 18 amino acids. CDR3 in DNA: TGTGCCAGCAGCTTAGGGTTCGGCGGCCGAGTTTCCTACAATGAGCAGTTCTTC. Translating it yields CASSLGFGGRVSYNEQFF.

The rearrangement joins TRBV6-5 to TRBJ2-7; 8 positions agree with TRBD1. This CDR3 is 13 amino acids long. V lost 7 bases, J lost 2 bases, and 4 bases stayed unmatched. The germline gives CDR1 MNHEY, CDR2 SVGAGI. As DNA, the CDR3 is TGTGCCAGCATTGACAGGGGAACCTACGAGCAGTACTTC. Translated: CASIDRGTYEQYF.

The V and J genes are TRBV9 and TRBJ2-1; TRBD2 aligns across 16 bases. The V gene's germline CDR1 is SGDLS and CDR2 YYNGEE. The CDR3 consists of 21 residues. The trim removed 2 bases at V and 4 bases at J, leaving 15 bases unmatched. This CDR3 is CASSVTITGLAGGPRYNEQFF. The DNA of the CDR3 is TGTGCCAGCAGCGTCACAATAACGGGACTAGCGGGAGGGCCTAGGTACAATGAGCAGTTCTTC.

The V gene is TRBV5-5, the J gene TRBJ2-1, with D possibly being TRBD2 (5 bases). Germline lookup yields CDR1 SGHKS and CDR2 YYEKEE (reference sequence). The V end was cut by 4 bases, the J end by 11 bases, with 10 bases between. The CDR3 contains 11 residues. In nucleotides, the CDR3 is TGTGCCAGCAGCCAAGCGGCCCAGCAGTTCTTC. It is translated as CASSQAAQQFF.

This rearrangement joins TRBV5-4 to TRBJ2-1; no definite D call. Germline CDR1 is SGHNT and CDR2 is YYREEE (reference sequence). The CDR3 runs to 12 residues. With 0 bases removed from V and 9 bases from J, the gap between germline ends came to 7 bases. This CDR3 is CASSLVDTEQFF. The CDR3 DNA is TGTGCCAGCAGCTTGGTTGACACTGAGCAGTTCTTC.

The rearrangement joins TRBV18 to TRBJ2-1, with a possible D match to TRBD2 (6 bases). V lost 6 bases and J lost 3, with 12 bases in between. From germline, CDR1 is KGHSH and CDR2 LQKENI. CDR3 length: 14 residues. CDR3 sequence reads: CASSRDGLYNEQFF. DNA of the CDR3: TGTGCCAGCTCGCGGGACGGTCTCTACAATGAGCAGTTCTTC.

V usage is TRBV5-1 and J usage is TRBJ2-5; 9 bases are a match to TRBD1. The germline gives CDR1 SGHRS, CDR2 YFSETQ. Trimming removed 3 bases from V and 4 bases from J; junction bases left unmatched: 4. CDR3 length: 14 residues. This CDR3 is CASSSGDRAETQYF. The CDR3 region has the DNA TGCGCCAGCAGCTCGGGGGACAGGGCAGAGACCCAGTACTTC. Based on the CDR3 plus reference TRBV5-1 and TRBJ2-5, the full variable domain is KAGVTQTPRYLIKTRGQQVTLSCSPISGHRSVSWYQQTPGQGLQFLFEYFSETQRNKGNFPGRFSGRQFSNSRSEMNVSTLELGDSALYLCASSSGDRAETQYFGPGTRLLVL.

The gene calls are TRBV19 and TRBJ1-5; a possible D gene is TRBD1 (5 bases). The V gene lost 5 bases and the J gene lost 0 bases, with 17 bases spanning the gap. The germline V gene encodes CDR1 LNHDA and CDR2 SQIVND (reference sequence). CDR3 length equals 17 residues. CDR3 DNA: TGTGCCAGTAGTCACCGGGACGGCCTATATAGCAATCAGCCCCAGCATTTT. It translates to CASSHRDGLYSNQPQHF.

The V gene is TRBV11-1, the J gene TRBJ2-3; 7 nucleotides align to TRBD2. After removal of 3 bases from V and 2 bases from J, the junction contained 11 bases not matched to a gene. Germline CDR1 and CDR2: SGHAT and FQDESV (reference sequence). The CDR3 length is 17 residues. CDR3 coding DNA: TGTGCCAGCAGCTTTAGGTCCGCGGGAGTTCCCACAGATACGCAGTATTTT. Protein sequence: CASSFRSAGVPTDTQYF.

The count of this clone is one. In DNA, the CDR3 is TGTGCCAGTGGAATCCAGGGGGCGGTTGGTGGCTACACCTTC. Amino acid sequence: CASGIQGAVGGYTF. V is TRBV19 and J is TRBJ1-2; TRBD1 agrees at 8 bases. Losses at the gene ends were 8 bases for V and 7 bases for J; bases not matched to a gene: 12. Germline V gene lookup returns CDR1 LNHDA and CDR2 SQIVND (reference sequence). The CDR3 extends over 14 amino acids.

The chain has TRBV19 and TRBJ1-5; 9 nucleotides agree with TRBD1. The CDR3 consists of 16 residues. Germline CDR1 and CDR2: LNHDA and SQIVND (reference sequence). The junction had 8 bases not matched to a gene; V was cut back by 5 bases and J by 3 bases. The CDR3 spells CASSSPRTGVNQPQHF. Written as DNA, the CDR3 is TGTGCCAGTAGTTCCCCCCGGACAGGGGTCAATCAGCCCCAGCATTTT.

This chain joins TRBV18 and TRBJ2-1; 9 nucleotides match TRBD1. V trimming: 3 bases; J trimming: 8 bases; junction bases outside the gene matches: 5. The CDR3 is 14 amino acids. Germline V gives CDR1 KGHSH, CDR2 LQKENI. The CDR3 loop is CASSPSTGGDEQFF. The CDR3 DNA reads as TGTGCCAGCTCACCTAGTACAGGGGGCGATGAGCAGTTCTTC.

In its sample, this clone was seen once. The J gene is TRBJ2-2, the V gene TRBV5-4, with 10 bases identical to TRBD2. Trimming cost V 0 bases and J 6 bases; bases outside gene matches: 8. Germline lookup yields CDR1 SGHNT and CDR2 YYREEE (reference sequence). The CDR3 extends over 17 amino acids. CDR3 in amino acids: CASSLGVASGRPGELFF. The CDR3 region has the DNA TGTGCCAGCAGCTTGGGCGTCGCTAGCGGGAGACCCGGGGAGCTGTTTTTT. Full variable domain (missing parts from reference TRBV5-4 and TRBJ2-2): ETGVTQSPTHLIKTRGQQVTLRCSSQSGHNTVSWYQQALGQGPQFIFQYYREEENGRGNFPPRFSGLQFPNYSSELNVNALELDDSALYLCASSLGVASGRPGELFFGEGSRLTVL.

This rearrangement joins TRBV4-1 to TRBJ2-7, with 14 bases lining up with TRBD2. Germline V lookup: CDR1 MGHRA, CDR2 YSYEKL. With 5 bases clipped from V and 7 bases from J, the junction kept 7 bases outside the gene matches. The CDR3 is 15 residues long. This CDR3 is CASSKGTSGSWEQYF. DNA for the CDR3: TGCGCCAGCAGCAAAGGGACTAGCGGGAGTTGGGAGCAGTACTTC.

The rearrangement uses TRBV5-5 and TRBJ2-1; 7 bases fit TRBD1. This CDR3 is built from 13 residues. The germline CDR1 and CDR2 sequences are SGHKS and YYEKEE (reference sequence). The trim removed 4 bases at V and 10 bases at J, leaving 8 bases unmatched. CDR3 protein: CASSVTGAREQFF. Written as DNA, the CDR3 is TGTGCCAGCAGCGTTACAGGGGCCCGGGAGCAGTTCTTC.

The chain joins TRBV9 to TRBJ2-1; D gene ambiguous. Trimming stripped 3 bases from V and 0 bases from J, with 19 bases between. Germline assignment: CDR1 SGDLS and CDR2 YYNGEE. The length of the CDR3 is 18 residues. CDR3 region: CASSATTPVRSSYNEQFF. CDR3 DNA sequence: TGTGCCAGCAGCGCCACCACTCCAGTTCGGAGCTCCTACAATGAGCAGTTCTTC.

The chain links TRBV19 to TRBJ2-1, with 14 bases fitting TRBD2. The CDR3 is 15 residues long. Germline CDR1 reads LNHDA; CDR2 reads SQIVND (reference sequence). Trimming at V came to 5 bases and at J to 8 bases, leaving 5 bases not matched to a gene. CDR3 region: CASSWTSGRSDEQFF. In DNA, the CDR3 is TGTGCCAGTAGTTGGACTAGCGGGAGGTCCGATGAGCAGTTCTTC.

This clone was counted a single time. The V gene is TRBV30, the J gene TRBJ2-5; D not resolved. Germline CDR1 and CDR2: GTSNPN and SVGIG (reference sequence). The CDR3 covers 16 residues. The ends were cut back, 2 bases at V and 2 bases at J, with 18 bases in the middle. CDR3 in amino acids: CAWSLGSGLGQETQYF. Written as DNA, the CDR3 is TGTGCCTGGAGTCTCGGATCGGGCCTGGGTCAAGAGACCCAGTACTTC. Variable domain in full (rest from reference TRBV30 and TRBJ2-5): SQTIHQWPATLVQPVGSPLSLECTVEGTSNPNLYWYRQAAGRGLQLLFYSVGIGQISSEVPQNLSASRPQDRQFILSSKKLLLSDSGFYLCAWSLGSGLGQETQYFGPGTRLLVL.

This clone was counted between two and nine times. The chain carries TRBV6-5 and TRBJ2-1; TRBD1 matches at 8 bases. Germline CDR1 MNHEY, CDR2 SVGAGI. The J segment lost 1 base and the V segment lost 6 bases, leaving 5 bases of the junction unmatched. CDR3 length: 15 residues. In DNA form, the CDR3 reads TGTGCCAGCAGCTCAACAGGGGGGTCCTACAATGAGCAGTTCTTC. Its translation is CASSSTGGSYNEQFF.